These T cell receptor beta chains were read from a single sample in a study of spatial heterogeneity in lung cancer. TCRdb reanalysed the 5' RACE reads using MiXCR and keeps one entry per CDR3 protein. There are 60,000 or so distinct CDR3 sequences in the sample; about 5.9% occur only once, and roughly 15% lies in the top ten. Sequenced here: PBMCs, sampled at surgery. These receptors were collected from a female donor with early-stage non-small cell lung cancer. Both conserved end residues are part of each CDR3. D genes are given only for firm matches. Not every row has a clone size; where given, it reads once, few, many or a size class.

clone_size: NA; j_call: TRBJ2-2; d_call: TRBD2; cdr3_length: 19; v_call: TRBV5-1; cdr3_nt: TGCGCCAGCAGAACATGGCGGGGGGCCATTGTCGAGAACACCGGGGAGCTGTTTTTT; cdr3_aa: CASRTWRGAIVENTGELFF
clone_size: few; j_call: TRBJ2-1; d_call: TRBD2; cdr3_length: 14; v_call: TRBV3-1; cdr3_nt: TGTGCCAGCAGCCAAGGACTAGCCCAGAATGAGCAGTTCTTC; cdr3_aa: CASSQGLAQNEQFF
clone_size: many; j_call: TRBJ1-1; d_call: TRBD1; cdr3_length: 16; v_call: TRBV7-8; cdr3_nt: TGTGCCACCCGGGACAGTGCGGGGCGAATGAACACTGAAGCTTTCTTT; cdr3_aa: CATRDSAGRMNTEAFF
clone_size: many; j_call: TRBJ1-2; d_call: NA; cdr3_length: 15; v_call: TRBV7-9; cdr3_nt: TGTGCCAGCAGCCCGCCGGGGGGCTGGAACTATGGCTACACCTTC; cdr3_aa: CASSPPGGWNYGYTF
clone_size: many; j_call: TRBJ1-1; d_call: NA; cdr3_length: 16; v_call: TRBV3-1; cdr3_nt: TGTGCCAGCAGCCGTTGGGACCTAGGGGAGAACACTGAAGCTTTCTTT; cdr3_aa: CASSRWDLGENTEAFF
clone_size: many; j_call: TRBJ2-1; d_call: NA; cdr3_length: 13; v_call: TRBV7-3; cdr3_nt: TGTGCCAGCAGCCCCGGGACGACCAATGAGCAGTTCTTC; cdr3_aa: CASSPGTTNEQFF
clone_size: few; j_call: TRBJ2-7; d_call: TRBD1; cdr3_length: 15; v_call: TRBV3-1; cdr3_nt: TGTGCCAGCAGCCAAGATGGAGGACAGGGGGTCGAGCAGTACTTC; cdr3_aa: CASSQDGGQGVEQYF
clone_size: many; j_call: TRBJ2-3; d_call: TRBD2; cdr3_length: 16; v_call: TRBV7-3; cdr3_nt: TGTGCCAGCAGCTTAAACCCTAGCGGGAGGACAGATACGCAGTATTTT; cdr3_aa: CASSLNPSGRTDTQYF
clone_size: many; j_call: TRBJ2-1; d_call: NA; cdr3_length: 17; v_call: TRBV20-1; cdr3_nt: TGCAGTGTCCGAAAGGAAGGGGACCTACTCTCCTACAATGAGCAGTTCTTC; cdr3_aa: CSVRKEGDLLSYNEQFF
clone_size: many; j_call: TRBJ1-2; d_call: TRBD1; cdr3_length: 14; v_call: TRBV29-1; cdr3_nt: TGCAGCGTTGAAGATCCCCACAGGGGTCCTGGCTACACCTTC; cdr3_aa: CSVEDPHRGPGYTF
clone_size: many; j_call: TRBJ2-7; d_call: TRBD1; cdr3_length: 12; v_call: TRBV6-5; cdr3_nt: TGTGCCAGCAGACCGGACAGGGGGCTACAGTACTTC; cdr3_aa: CASRPDRGLQYF
clone_size: NA; j_call: TRBJ2-2; d_call: NA; cdr3_length: 14; v_call: TRBV28; cdr3_nt: TGTGCCAGCAGACCGGGACAGAACACCGGGGAGCTGTTTTTT; cdr3_aa: CASRPGQNTGELFF
clone_size: many; j_call: TRBJ2-1; d_call: NA; cdr3_length: 15; v_call: TRBV7-9; cdr3_nt: TGTGCCAGCAGCTTAGAGGGTCGCTCCTACAATGAGCAGTTCTTC; cdr3_aa: CASSLEGRSYNEQFF
clone_size: few; j_call: TRBJ1-1; d_call: NA; cdr3_length: 14; v_call: TRBV6-1; cdr3_nt: TGTGCCAGCAGTGAACCGGGGGGCCAGGCTGAAGCTTTCTTT; cdr3_aa: CASSEPGGQAEAFF
clone_size: many; j_call: TRBJ2-3; d_call: NA; cdr3_length: 15; v_call: TRBV7-2; cdr3_nt: TGTGCCAGCAGCTGGGCAGCGTCTGGCACAGATACGCAGTATTTT; cdr3_aa: CASSWAASGTDTQYF
clone_size: few; j_call: TRBJ1-1; d_call: NA; cdr3_length: 15; v_call: TRBV3-1; cdr3_nt: TGTGCCAGCAGCCAAGTCGACAGGCCGAACACTGAAGCTTTCTTT; cdr3_aa: CASSQVDRPNTEAFF
clone_size: many; j_call: TRBJ1-2; d_call: NA; cdr3_length: 10; v_call: TRBV20-1; cdr3_nt: TGCAGTGCTCAAGGATATGGCTACACCTTC; cdr3_aa: CSAQGYGYTF
clone_size: NA; j_call: TRBJ2-6; d_call: TRBD1; cdr3_length: 16; v_call: TRBV24-1; cdr3_nt: TGTGCCACCCAGGGGGCGACGGGCTCTGGGGCCAACGTCCTGACTTTC; cdr3_aa: CATQGATGSGANVLTF
clone_size: many; j_call: TRBJ1-1; d_call: NA; cdr3_length: 13; v_call: TRBV29-1; cdr3_nt: TGCAGCGTACTATGGCAGTTGAACACTGAAGCTTTCTTT; cdr3_aa: CSVLWQLNTEAFF
clone_size: many; j_call: TRBJ2-5; d_call: TRBD2; cdr3_length: 16; v_call: TRBV11-3; cdr3_nt: TGTGCCAGCAGCTTAGTCCTAGCGGGAGGAGAAGAGACCCAGTACTTC; cdr3_aa: CASSLVLAGGEETQYF
clone_size: few; j_call: TRBJ2-3; d_call: NA; cdr3_length: 13; v_call: TRBV20-1; cdr3_nt: TGCAGTGCTGGGTCCGGGCACACAGATACGCAGTATTTT; cdr3_aa: CSAGSGHTDTQYF
clone_size: medium-sized; j_call: TRBJ2-5; d_call: NA; cdr3_length: 13; v_call: TRBV11-2; cdr3_nt: TGTGCCAGCAGCTTCGGTAGCCGGGAGACCCAGTACTTC; cdr3_aa: CASSFGSRETQYF
clone_size: few; j_call: TRBJ2-1; d_call: NA; cdr3_length: 12; v_call: TRBV3-1; cdr3_nt: TGTGCCAGCAGCCAGACTAGGAATGAGCAGTTCTTC; cdr3_aa: CASSQTRNEQFF
clone_size: many; j_call: TRBJ1-2; d_call: TRBD1; cdr3_length: 11; v_call: TRBV20-1; cdr3_nt: TGCAGTGCTAGGCAGCAGGGGGACTACACCTTC; cdr3_aa: CSARQQGDYTF
clone_size: many; j_call: TRBJ2-1; d_call: TRBD2; cdr3_length: 14; v_call: TRBV11-3; cdr3_nt: TGTGCCAGCACTCCGGGAGGCGCAACTAATGAGCAGTTCTTC; cdr3_aa: CASTPGGATNEQFF
clone_size: many; j_call: TRBJ1-1; d_call: NA; cdr3_length: 14; v_call: TRBV14; cdr3_nt: TGTGCCAGCACTAGGGCGGGGGCGGTTACTGAAGCTTTCTTT; cdr3_aa: CASTRAGAVTEAFF
clone_size: few; j_call: TRBJ2-5; d_call: NA; cdr3_length: 16; v_call: TRBV7-7; cdr3_nt: TGTGCTAGCAGCTTAGGTGCCAGCCCAGACGGGGAGACCCAGTACTTC; cdr3_aa: CASSLGASPDGETQYF
clone_size: few; j_call: TRBJ2-4; d_call: TRBD1; cdr3_length: 15; v_call: TRBV7-2; cdr3_nt: TGTGCCAGCAGCTTAGGGTACGGGACAGGGAACATTCAGTACTTC; cdr3_aa: CASSLGYGTGNIQYF
clone_size: many; j_call: TRBJ2-7; d_call: NA; cdr3_length: 12; v_call: TRBV20-1; cdr3_nt: TGCAGTGCTAGGGAACAGGTTTACGAGCAGTACTTC; cdr3_aa: CSAREQVYEQYF
clone_size: NA; j_call: TRBJ2-1; d_call: TRBD2; cdr3_length: 13; v_call: TRBV5-1; cdr3_nt: TGCGCCAGCAGCTGGACTAGCAGCAATGAGCAGTTCTTC; cdr3_aa: CASSWTSSNEQFF
clone_size: many; j_call: TRBJ2-1; d_call: NA; cdr3_length: 14; v_call: TRBV23-1; cdr3_nt: TGCGCCAGCAGTCCGACAGAGGTCCACAATGAGCAGTTCTTC; cdr3_aa: CASSPTEVHNEQFF
clone_size: NA; j_call: TRBJ1-2; d_call: NA; cdr3_length: 14; v_call: TRBV19; cdr3_nt: TGTGCCAGTAGTAGACGGACAGCGAACTATGGCTACACCTTC; cdr3_aa: CASSRRTANYGYTF
clone_size: few; j_call: TRBJ1-2; d_call: NA; cdr3_length: 13; v_call: TRBV7-3; cdr3_nt: TGTGCCAGCAGCTTGGATCAGTGGAGTGGCTACACCTTC; cdr3_aa: CASSLDQWSGYTF
clone_size: NA; j_call: TRBJ2-2; d_call: NA; cdr3_length: 14; v_call: TRBV7-6; cdr3_nt: TGTGCCAGCAGCTTACCGGCCTCCCCCGGGGAGCTGTTTTTT; cdr3_aa: CASSLPASPGELFF
clone_size: NA; j_call: TRBJ1-5; d_call: NA; cdr3_length: 15; v_call: TRBV6-5; cdr3_nt: TGTGCCAGCAGTACATTCCCAGGGGTGGGTCAGCCCCAGCATTTT; cdr3_aa: CASSTFPGVGQPQHF
clone_size: NA; j_call: TRBJ1-1; d_call: NA; cdr3_length: 14; v_call: TRBV9; cdr3_nt: TGTGCCAGCAGCGTAGACATCTCCCGGTCTGAAGCTTTCTTT; cdr3_aa: CASSVDISRSEAFF
clone_size: many; j_call: TRBJ1-3; d_call: NA; cdr3_length: 17; v_call: TRBV6-1; cdr3_nt: TGTGCCAGCAGTGAAGCCCAGGACAGCATCTCTGGAAACACCATATATTTT; cdr3_aa: CASSEAQDSISGNTIYF
clone_size: many; j_call: TRBJ2-5; d_call: NA; cdr3_length: 15; v_call: TRBV5-1; cdr3_nt: TGCGCCAGCAGCTTGGGCACAGGGACCCAAGAGACCCAGTACTTC; cdr3_aa: CASSLGTGTQETQYF
clone_size: many; j_call: TRBJ1-5; d_call: NA; cdr3_length: 15; v_call: TRBV5-1; cdr3_nt: TGCGCCAGCAGCTTAGGCAGGGGAAGCAATCAGCCCCAGCATTTT; cdr3_aa: CASSLGRGSNQPQHF
clone_size: NA; j_call: TRBJ1-1; d_call: NA; cdr3_length: 14; v_call: TRBV2; cdr3_nt: TGTGCCAGCAGTGATGGGGTCGGGAACACTGAAGCTTTCTTT; cdr3_aa: CASSDGVGNTEAFF
clone_size: many; j_call: TRBJ1-2; d_call: NA; cdr3_length: 15; v_call: TRBV28; cdr3_nt: TGTGCCAGCACCCTTAGGGCGGGTGCTAACTATGGCTACACCTTC; cdr3_aa: CASTLRAGANYGYTF
clone_size: many; j_call: TRBJ2-2; d_call: NA; cdr3_length: 15; v_call: TRBV10-3; cdr3_nt: TGTGCCATCAGGGGACAGGCGGGGGGCAACCGGGAGCTGTTTTTT; cdr3_aa: CAIRGQAGGNRELFF
clone_size: few; j_call: TRBJ2-1; d_call: TRBD1; cdr3_length: 14; v_call: TRBV7-3; cdr3_nt: TGTGCCAGCAGCCTGGGACAGGGCTTCAATGAGCAGTTCTTC; cdr3_aa: CASSLGQGFNEQFF
clone_size: many; j_call: TRBJ2-5; d_call: TRBD2; cdr3_length: 15; v_call: TRBV5-1; cdr3_nt: TGCGCCAGCAGCTTGGAACGGGGGGGCCAAGAGACCCAGTACTTC; cdr3_aa: CASSLERGGQETQYF
clone_size: many; j_call: TRBJ1-2; d_call: TRBD1; cdr3_length: 15; v_call: TRBV28; cdr3_nt: TGTGCCACCGTCGCGACAGGGGGGGCCCCCTATGGCTACACCTTC; cdr3_aa: CATVATGGAPYGYTF
clone_size: many; j_call: TRBJ2-2; d_call: NA; cdr3_length: 14; v_call: TRBV7-9; cdr3_nt: TGTGCCAGCAGCTTTGGGCTAGCCGGCGGGGAGCTGTTTTTT; cdr3_aa: CASSFGLAGGELFF
clone_size: few; j_call: TRBJ2-7; d_call: NA; cdr3_length: 13; v_call: TRBV14; cdr3_nt: TGTGCCAGCAGCCAAGGGTGGGCCTACGAGCAGTACTTC; cdr3_aa: CASSQGWAYEQYF
clone_size: few; j_call: TRBJ2-3; d_call: NA; cdr3_length: 14; v_call: TRBV12-3/TRBV12-4; cdr3_nt: TGTGCCAGCAGCCCCGGGACTAGCACAGATACGCAGTATTTT; cdr3_aa: CASSPGTSTDTQYF
clone_size: NA; j_call: TRBJ2-7; d_call: TRBD2; cdr3_length: 15; v_call: TRBV27; cdr3_nt: TGTGCCAGCTCCCCCGGGCTAGCGGACTCCTACGAGCAGTACTTC; cdr3_aa: CASSPGLADSYEQYF
clone_size: few; j_call: TRBJ2-3; d_call: TRBD1; cdr3_length: 16; v_call: TRBV14; cdr3_nt: TGTGCCAGCAGCCACAGGACAGGAGCGAAGACAGATACGCAGTATTTT; cdr3_aa: CASSHRTGAKTDTQYF
clone_size: few; j_call: TRBJ1-2; d_call: NA; cdr3_length: 14; v_call: TRBV18; cdr3_nt: TGTGCCAGCTCACCTCTAAATGACGTAGATGGCTACACCTTC; cdr3_aa: CASSPLNDVDGYTF
clone_size: many; j_call: TRBJ1-1; d_call: NA; cdr3_length: 15; v_call: TRBV5-1; cdr3_nt: TGCGCCAGCAGCTTGGAGCGTCAGTCGAACACTGAAGCTTTCTTT; cdr3_aa: CASSLERQSNTEAFF
clone_size: many; j_call: TRBJ2-2; d_call: NA; cdr3_length: 16; v_call: TRBV5-1; cdr3_nt: TGCGCCAGCAGCTTGGGAAGCGGCGCGAACACCGGGGAGCTGTTTTTT; cdr3_aa: CASSLGSGANTGELFF
clone_size: many; j_call: TRBJ2-5; d_call: NA; cdr3_length: 14; v_call: TRBV5-1; cdr3_nt: TGCGCCAGCAGGTTGCAGAACAGCCAAGAGACCCAGTACTTC; cdr3_aa: CASRLQNSQETQYF
clone_size: many; j_call: TRBJ1-5; d_call: NA; cdr3_length: 16; v_call: TRBV6-6; cdr3_nt: TGTGCCAGCAGTTACGTTCCTCAGGCGACTAATCAGCCCCAGCATTTT; cdr3_aa: CASSYVPQATNQPQHF
clone_size: NA; j_call: TRBJ1-1; d_call: NA; cdr3_length: 15; v_call: TRBV2; cdr3_nt: TGTGCCAGCATTCCGGTTTTGGCGGGGCCCACTGAAGCTTTCTTT; cdr3_aa: CASIPVLAGPTEAFF
clone_size: many; j_call: TRBJ2-1; d_call: TRBD2; cdr3_length: 16; v_call: TRBV3-1; cdr3_nt: TGTGCCAGCAACCAACCGGGACTAGCGGGAGCCAATGAGCAGTTCTTC; cdr3_aa: CASNQPGLAGANEQFF
clone_size: NA; j_call: TRBJ2-3; d_call: TRBD2; cdr3_length: 17; v_call: TRBV5-1; cdr3_nt: TGCGCCAGCATGAAAAGCGGGAATAGTTTTAGCACAGATACGCGGTATTTT; cdr3_aa: CASMKSGNSFSTDTRYF
clone_size: many; j_call: TRBJ2-1; d_call: TRBD2; cdr3_length: 14; v_call: TRBV5-1; cdr3_nt: TGCGCCAGCAAGACTAGCGGGGGGTTCGATGAGCAGTTCTTC; cdr3_aa: CASKTSGGFDEQFF